This TCR beta chain is drawn from a study of CD8+ T cells in alopecia areata. The treatment here: oral pan-JAK inhibitor, 5-10 mg twice daily. The CDR3 covers 15 residues. Trimming took off 1 base at V and 3 bases at J, with 11 bases between the two ends. CDR1 and CDR2 from the germline V gene are LGHNA and YNFKEQ. TCR sequencing used cDNA made by reverse transcription of extracted RNA. Libraries were prepared by immunoSEQ multiplex PCR; TCRdb keeps only in-frame clonotypes and omits some of them. The sample consists of roughly 200,000 clones, 50% to 60% of them appearing once. The V call is TRBV4-2, the J call TRBJ2-3; maybe TRBD2 (7 bases). This sample comprised CD4+ T cells sorted from blood, obtained at week 4, from a patient treated with tofacitinib. The origin of this receptor is a human donor with alopecia areata. The CDR3 loop reads CASSQGGGRTDTQYF. The CDR3 nucleotides read TGTGCCAGCAGCCAAGGGGGGGGCCGGACAGATACGCAGTATTTT.